These 2 T cell receptor beta chains originate from one sample sequenced in a study of monozygotic twins with inflammatory bowel disease. TCRdb re-called the 5' RACE reads and shows each CDR3 protein once, DNA omitted. The repertoire table contains approximately 200,000 distinct CDR3 sequences. Sequencing input: blood. The receptor set was obtained from a human donor with ulcerative colitis or Crohn's disease, or a healthy co-twin of an affected twin (not recorded which).

The rearrangement joins TRBV3-1 to TRBJ1-6; TCRdb names TRBD1, which stays unverified in the absence of DNA. The CDR3 length is 16 residues. CDR1 is LGHDT, CDR2 YNNKEL, per germline (reference sequence). Here the CDR3 reads CASSQGHPGLNSPLHF.

The chain has TRBV6-5 and TRBJ2-1. The CDR3 is 13 amino acids. CDR1 is MNHEY and CDR2 is SVGAGI in the germline V gene. CDR3 loop: CASSYSKVGEQFF.